This T cell receptor beta chain originates from a study of PD-1 blockade in classical Hodgkin lymphoma. Study context: Nivolumab dosing for patients was 3 mg/kg, administered intravenously every 2 weeks. Study-level points and caveats: TCR diversity at baseline was reported to be reduced in newly diagnosed patients relative to healthy donors. Individuals initiating nivolumab under 1 year after ASCT were excluded. Only CD4+ TCR diversity, not CD8+, had risen significantly by C4D1.

Using immunoSEQ multiplex PCR, the repertoire was profiled, and TCRdb retains in-frame clones only, with some absent. This table has 20,000 to 30,000 clones, over 75% appearing once. In regard to this clone: Its antigen is unidentified.

V was trimmed by 1 base and J by 4 bases, leaving 11 bases between them. Germline-derived CDR1 and CDR2 are SNHLY and FYNNEI. The length of the CDR3 is 15 residues. Documented time point: cycle 4 day 1 (C4D1), after more than five weeks of nivolumab. All patients relapsed after autologous stem cell transplantation, and brentuximab vedotin exposure varied. The sequencing here drew on peripheral blood mononuclear cells (PBMCs), taken before the fourth cycle of nivolumab. This receptor was taken from a human donor with classical Hodgkin lymphoma. The chain is built from TRBV2 and TRBJ1-3, with D maybe TRBD1 (5 bases). The CDR3 nucleotides are TGTGCCAGCAGTGAAGAATTAGGGGAAGGAAACACCATATATTTT. This gives the protein CASSEELGEGNTIYF.